This TCR beta chain was retrieved from a study of T cells in localized non-small cell lung cancer. The protocol was immunoSEQ multiplex PCR, while the TCRdb copy is restricted to in-frame clones and leaves out a portion. The data contain some 25,000 clones, 81% of them singletons. In its sample, this clone was seen a few times. Its antigen is not identified. The study's findings and limits: One tumor region alone was sequenced, and heterogeneity therefore remains possible. Higher blood T cell density tracked longer overall survival. Uninvolved nearby lung showed the greatest T cell clonality, exceeding that found in tumor. Appearance in adjacent lung was seen for a median approximately 60 of the top 100 tumor clones.

Germline CDR1 SGHVS, CDR2 FQNEAQ. V gave up 1 base and J gave up 10 bases, with 11 bases separating them. This CDR3 contains 13 residues. Specimen: peripheral blood, collected before any cancer treatment. The chain carries TRBV7-8 and TRBJ1-5; D ambiguous. The origin of this receptor is a man aged 40-75 years with stage III squamous cell lung carcinoma. CDR3 loop: CASSLEAYGPQHF. The CDR3 bases are TGTGCCAGCAGCTTAGAGGCCTACGGTCCCCAGCATTTT.